Detailed here is one T cell receptor beta chain. These data originate in a study of control samples from healthy donors and cancer patients. The CDR3 runs to 15 residues. CDR1 SEHNR and CDR2 FQNEAQ come from the germline V gene (reference sequence). The germline V and J ends were trimmed by 0 bases and 2 bases, with 11 bases remaining between them. The repertoire was sequenced with immunoSEQ multiplex PCR; TCRdb's copy has only in-frame clones and lacks some. The table has roughly 120,000 clones, 88% seen once; the top ten hold 3.5% to 4%. The clonotype was recovered from a woman in her fifties or sixties with lung cancer. Source material: PBMCs. The gene calls are TRBV7-9 and TRBJ2-7; D might be TRBD1 or TRBD2, each matching 5 bases. CDR3 loop: CASSLAWDGTYEQYF. In DNA, the CDR3 is TGTGCCAGCAGCTTAGCCTGGGACGGCACCTACGAGCAGTACTTC.